Each of the 31 T cell receptor beta chains below was sequenced from the same sample in a study of CD4 and CD8 cells across lung adenocarcinoma regions. TCRdb redid the calling of the PCR reads with MiXCR, one entry per CDR3 protein. The sample has some 7,700 distinct CDR3 sequences; around 40% are singletons. Sequenced sample: CD4+ T cells from the margin of a lung tumor. The receptors stem from a male donor with lung adenocarcinoma. The CD4 and CD8 labels of this study may be unreliable.

Points on this clonotype: At one end, the junction sequence differs from germline, possibly due to a read error. This chain connects TRBV10-3 to TRBJ2-3; the D is unclear. Germline V gene data show CDR1 as ENHRY and CDR2 as SYGVKD. The CDR3 loop spans 11 amino acids. The CDR3 loop reads CAISEKDTQYF. CDR3 DNA sequence: TGTGCCATCAGTGAGAAAGATACGCAGTACTTT.

This clonotype has a handful of counts. The chain recombines TRBV5-1 with TRBJ2-1, with 7 bases that match TRBD2. There are 16 residues in the CDR3. Losses at the gene ends were 1 base for V and 5 bases for J; bases not matched to a gene: 9. CDR1 is SGHRS, CDR2 YFSETQ, per germline. The CDR3 sequence: CASSLYDGGIHNEQFF. In DNA form, the CDR3 reads TGCGCCAGCAGCTTGTACGACGGGGGGATCCACAATGAGCAGTTCTTC.

The chain links TRBV28 to TRBJ1-4; 10 bases match TRBD1. The CDR3 has 18 amino acids. From germline, CDR1 is MDHEN and CDR2 SYDVKM. V lost 3 bases and J lost 2; bases outside the gene matches: 9. The CDR3 spells CASSLGGQGDGTNEKLFF. Written as DNA, the CDR3 is TGTGCCAGCAGTTTGGGCGGACAGGGGGACGGGACTAATGAAAAACTGTTTTTT.

In this sample, this clonotype turned up many times. V gene TRBV6-1 combines with J gene TRBJ1-2; TRBD1 might be the D (5 bases). The CDR3 is 14 residues long. Germline values: CDR1 MNHNS, CDR2 SASEGT. Trimming cost V 5 bases and J 4 bases, with 14 bases left between them. CDR3 DNA: TGTGCCAGCAGTCCCGCAGGGCTCCTCTATGGCTACACCTTC. This sequence encodes CASSPAGLLYGYTF.

This clonotype was detected many times. This sequence joins TRBV6-2 or TRBV6-3 and TRBJ2-1; no clear D. V was cut by 0 bases and J by 7 bases, with 13 bases left in between. The CDR3 runs 15 residues. Germline lookup yields CDR1 MNHEY and CDR2 SVGEGT. Written as DNA, the CDR3 is TGTGCCAGCAGTTACTCGACGACCCTGAGGAATGAGCAGTTCTTC. Translation: CASSYSTTLRNEQFF.

The sample holds a few counts of this clonotype. The chain combines TRBV30 with TRBJ2-3; a weak D match, TRBD2 (6 bases). CDR1 and CDR2 (germline): GTSNPN, SVGIG (reference sequence). The germline V and J ends were trimmed by 0 bases and 3 bases, with 13 bases remaining between them. CDR3 size: 15 residues. The CDR3 sequence: CAWSVRGWGTDTQYF. The CDR3 coding sequence is TGTGCCTGGAGTGTTCGGGGGTGGGGTACAGATACGCAGTATTTT.

The chain is built from TRBV6-1 and TRBJ2-1, with D possibly being TRBD1 (5 bases). Germline CDR1 reads MNHNS; CDR2 reads SASEGT. V was clipped by 8 bases and J by 5 bases, with 13 bases between them. CDR3 length: 13 amino acids. The CDR3 DNA follows: TGTGCCAGCTCGACAGTACTGAACAATGAGCAGTTCTTC. Its protein product is CASSTVLNNEQFF.

This clonotype showed up many times. The chain carries TRBV2 and TRBJ2-1; D may correspond to TRBD1 or TRBD2 (7 bases each). V was clipped by 6 bases and J by 9 bases, with 21 bases between them. Germline lookup yields CDR1 SNHLY and CDR2 FYNNEI. The CDR3 is 15 amino acids. The CDR3 loop reads CASSPGGLLQSEQFF. CDR3 DNA sequence: TGTGCCAGCAGCCCAGGGGGACTACTACAATCTGAGCAGTTCTTC.

The V and J genes are TRBV6-5 and TRBJ2-1; 9 bases match TRBD1. The junction had 9 bases not matched to a gene; V was cut back by 0 bases and J by 9 bases. This CDR3 is 16 amino acids long. The germline V gene has CDR1 MNHEY and CDR2 SVGAGI. The CDR3 DNA sequence: TGTGCCAGCAGTTACTCGAGGGGGACAGGGTGGGGTGAGCAGTTCTTC. It encodes CASSYSRGTGWGEQFF.

The chain has TRBV27 and TRBJ2-5; 8 positions match TRBD1. The CDR3 totals 15 residues. V shed 2 bases, J shed 4 bases, and the junction held 6 bases outside the gene matches. Germline loops: CDR1 MNHEY, CDR2 SMNVEV (reference sequence). DNA for the CDR3: TGTGCCAGCAGTTTAAACAGGGGGGTAAGAGAGACCCAGTACTTC. As protein: CASSLNRGVRETQYF.

The chain is built from TRBV7-2 and TRBJ2-1, with 10 bases aligning to TRBD2. The V gene's germline CDR1 is SGHTA and CDR2 FQGNSA. This CDR3 comprises 18 residues. Trimming cost V 4 bases and J 8 bases; bases outside gene matches: 17. The CDR3 DNA reads TGTGCCAGCAGCTCCCTCATCCTTAGCGGGAGGTCCCTCGATGAGCAGTTCTTC. Its translation is CASSSLILSGRSLDEQFF. The complete variable domain, with remaining parts taken from reference TRBV7-2 and TRBJ2-1, reads GAGVSQSPSNKVTEKGKDVELRCDPISGHTALYWYRQSLGQGLEFLIYFQGNSAPDKSGLPSDRFSAERTGGSVSTLTIQRTQQEDSAVYLCASSSLILSGRSLDEQFFGPGTRLTVL.

This clonotype was observed many times. The chain carries TRBV7-6 and TRBJ2-2, with D perhaps matching TRBD2 (5 bases). V lost 2 bases and J 2 bases, leaving 18 bases between the germline ends. The V gene's germline CDR1 is SGHVS and CDR2 FNYEAQ. The CDR3 has 18 residues. The CDR3 DNA sequence: TGTGCCAGCAGCTTATACCCCACCGGGATATCTAACACCGGGGAGCTGTTTTTT. As protein: CASSLYPTGISNTGELFF.

The V and J genes are TRBV7-2 and TRBJ2-3; 7 bases line up with TRBD2. The V gene's germline CDR1 is SGHTA and CDR2 FQGNSA. J gave up 2 bases and V 3 bases, and 5 bases lay outside the gene matches. The CDR3 extends over 15 amino acids. This chain's CDR3 is CASSFAAGFTDTQYF. The CDR3 DNA is TGTGCCAGCAGCTTCGCAGCGGGATTCACAGATACGCAGTATTTT. The variable domain in full, completed from reference TRBV7-2 and TRBJ2-3, reads GAGVSQSPSNKVTEKGKDVELRCDPISGHTALYWYRQSLGQGLEFLIYFQGNSAPDKSGLPSDRFSAERTGGSVSTLTIQRTQQEDSAVYLCASSFAAGFTDTQYFGPGTRLTVL.

The chain carries TRBV6-1 and TRBJ2-1; D uncertain. The CDR3 runs 12 residues. CDR1 and CDR2 from the germline V gene are MNHNS and SASEGT. Deletions cut 0 bases from V and 12 bases from J, with 9 bases between. CDR3 protein: CASSEAGSRQFF. Here the CDR3 DNA reads TGTGCCAGCAGTGAAGCGGGCAGTCGGCAGTTCTTC.

This clonotype ranks as medium-sized. This chain links TRBV6-1 with TRBJ1-2; D perhaps matches TRBD1 (6 bases). Trimming stripped 6 bases from V and 2 bases from J, with 10 bases between. Germline assignment: CDR1 MNHNS and CDR2 SASEGT. This CDR3 contains 13 residues. CDR3 nucleotide sequence: TGTGCCAGCAGCACACAGGGAAACTATGGCTACACCTTC. Its translation: CASSTQGNYGYTF.

This clonotype was seen many times. The chain combines TRBV6-1 with TRBJ2-6, with 10 bases aligning to TRBD1. V was pared by 8 bases and J by 4 bases, with 5 bases of the junction left unmatched. This CDR3 has 15 amino acids. Germline V gives CDR1 MNHNS, CDR2 SASEGT. This chain's CDR3 is CASGQGVLGANVLTF. DNA for the CDR3: TGTGCCAGCGGACAGGGGGTTCTAGGGGCCAACGTCCTGACTTTC.

Many counts were recorded for this clonotype. The genes are TRBV27 and TRBJ1-2; D is perhaps TRBD1 (5 bases). This CDR3 has 13 residues. Trimming took 4 bases from V and 8 from J, leaving 14 bases between them. CDR1 MNHEY and CDR2 SMNVEV come from the germline V gene (reference sequence). CDR3 in amino acids: CASSSRDGRGYTF. The CDR3 region has the DNA TGTGCCAGCAGTTCCCGGGACGGTCGGGGCTACACCTTC.

The chain is built from TRBV7-9 and TRBJ2-5, with 11 bases identical to TRBD1. This CDR3 region has 16 residues. Per the germline V gene, CDR1 is SEHNR and CDR2 is FQNEAQ (reference sequence). V shed 5 bases and J 2 bases; nucleotides not matched to a gene: 7. Written as DNA, the CDR3 is TGTGCCAGCAGCATGTCCGGGACAGGGGGTCAAGAGACCCAGTACTTC. Translated, it gives CASSMSGTGGQETQYF.

As DNA, the CDR3 is TGTGCCAGCAGTTACAAGGCAGCCGACAAGGACACCTTC. Residues: CASSYKAADKDTF. The chain combines TRBV6-5 with TRBJ1-2, with no clear D. The CDR3 extends over 13 amino acids. CDR1 is MNHEY, CDR2 SVGAGI, per germline. V was clipped by 2 bases and J by 12 bases, with 16 bases between them.

Concerning this clonotype: The CDR3 ends on some other residue instead of the conserved phenylalanine or tryptophan, so this is likely a read error. The DNA is omitted, as the CDR3 cannot be located on it reliably, and the CDR3 follows TCRdb's listing. The chain has TRBV6-1 and TRBJ2-5; the table names TRBD2, a call not compared with the DNA. CDR1 MNHNS and CDR2 SASEGT come from the germline V gene. The CDR3 sequence runs 16 residues, both termini included. The CDR3 region is CASRGGVTDSPLHFGN.

This clonotype is labeled medium-sized. The chain has TRBV6-6 and TRBJ2-1, with 11 bases identical to TRBD2. The CDR3 runs to 15 residues. Losses at the gene ends were 6 bases for V and 6 bases for J; bases not matched to a gene: 7. Germline CDR1 and CDR2: MNHNY and SVGAGI (reference sequence). CDR3 nucleotide sequence: TGTGCCAGCAGATTCTCCGGGACTAGCGGCAATGAGCAGTTCTTC. Residues: CASRFSGTSGNEQFF.

This clonotype ranks as medium-sized. This rearrangement joins TRBV6-5 to TRBJ1-2, with 7 nucleotides matching TRBD1. Germline values: CDR1 MNHEY, CDR2 SVGAGI. The ends lost 7 bases at V and 0 bases at J; junction bases unmatched: 8. The CDR3 runs 15 residues. The CDR3 here is CASNTGTATNYGYTF. CDR3 sequence (DNA): TGTGCCAGCAACACCGGGACAGCCACTAACTATGGCTACACCTTC.

V and J are TRBV6-5 and TRBJ1-1, with 9 nucleotides matching TRBD1. Germline loops: CDR1 MNHEY, CDR2 SVGAGI. Losses at the gene ends were 9 bases for V and 11 bases for J; bases not matched to a gene: 16. This CDR3 has 14 amino acids. The chain's CDR3 is CASQLIQGAVQAFF. CDR3 in DNA: TGTGCCAGTCAGCTTATACAGGGGGCTGTTCAGGCTTTCTTT.

The chain is built from TRBV27 and TRBJ2-3; 7 bases map to TRBD1. J lost 2 bases, V lost 7 bases, and 18 bases had no gene match. CDR3 size: 18 residues. The germline CDR1 and CDR2 sequences are MNHEY and SMNVEV (reference sequence). CDR3 DNA: TGTGCCAGCAAAAGGGGGACCGGGACAGCACTTTACACAGATACGCAGTATTTT. It encodes CASKRGTGTALYTDTQYF.

This chain links TRBV4-1 with TRBJ2-6; possible D gene TRBD1, 6 bases. Between the trimmed V and J ends, which lost 8 bases and 16 bases, there was a span of 24 bases. The V gene's germline CDR1 is MGHRA and CDR2 YSYEKL. This CDR3 is 14 amino acids long. DNA of the CDR3: TGCGCCAGCGGCCTAGGTTCAGGGGCCGGGGAGCTGACTTTC. Its translation is CASGLGSGAGELTF.

For this clonotype: A junction end diverges from the germline sequence, so it may reflect a read error. The rearrangement uses TRBV6-1 and TRBJ1-5; D remains ambiguous. The CDR3 loop spans 12 amino acids. Germline-derived CDR1 and CDR2 are MNHNS and SASEGT. The CDR3 sequence: CASGQRNQPLHF. The CDR3 DNA follows: TGTGCCAGCGGGCAGCGCAATCAGCCCCTGCACTTT.

The chain employs TRBV4-2 and TRBJ1-2; possibly TRBD1 for D (5 bases). The CDR3 is made up of 15 amino acids. Germline V gene lookup returns CDR1 LGHNA and CDR2 YNFKEQ. V lost 2 bases and J lost 8, with 18 bases in between. The CDR3 protein is CASSQLGGRPGGYTF. The DNA of the CDR3 is TGTGCCAGCAGCCAATTGGGGGGACGCCCGGGAGGCTACACCTTC.

The chain has TRBV6-5 and TRBJ1-4; weak D call: TRBD1 (5 bases). V was shortened by 4 bases and J by 8 bases, with 14 bases between the two germline ends. The CDR3 length is 14 residues. Looked up from germline, CDR1 is MNHEY and CDR2 is SVGAGI. The DNA for the CDR3 is TGTGCCAGCAGTTGGTCGGGGGGTGCGGAAAAACTGTTTTTT. Its translation is CASSWSGGAEKLFF.

The chain recombines TRBV6-1 with TRBJ2-3; TRBD1 matches 11 bases. The trim removed 6 bases at V and 4 bases at J, leaving 6 bases unmatched. CDR1 is MNHNS and CDR2 is SASEGT in the germline V gene. There are 15 residues in the CDR3. DNA for the CDR3: TGTGCCAGCAGGCGGACAGGGGGCGGCCCAGATACGCAGTATTTT. Translating gives CASRRTGGGPDTQYF.

The V call is TRBV7-8, the J call TRBJ1-5; D not certain. The CDR3 runs to 14 residues. Germline assignment: CDR1 SGHVS and CDR2 FQNEAQ. V was trimmed by 1 base and J by 3 bases, leaving 7 bases between them. Written as DNA, the CDR3 is TGTGCCAGCAGCTTAGGTAGGAACAATCAGCCCCAGCATTTT. This sequence encodes CASSLGRNNQPQHF.

This clonotype was detected only once. The chain links TRBV27 to TRBJ2-3; 7 bases are shared with TRBD1. The junction had 1 base not matched to a gene; V was cut back by 6 bases and J by 4 bases. CDR1 MNHEY and CDR2 SMNVEV come from the germline V gene (reference sequence). This CDR3 comprises 12 residues. The CDR3 loop reads CASSDRADTQYF. Written as DNA, the CDR3 is TGTGCCAGCAGCGACAGGGCAGATACGCAGTATTTT.